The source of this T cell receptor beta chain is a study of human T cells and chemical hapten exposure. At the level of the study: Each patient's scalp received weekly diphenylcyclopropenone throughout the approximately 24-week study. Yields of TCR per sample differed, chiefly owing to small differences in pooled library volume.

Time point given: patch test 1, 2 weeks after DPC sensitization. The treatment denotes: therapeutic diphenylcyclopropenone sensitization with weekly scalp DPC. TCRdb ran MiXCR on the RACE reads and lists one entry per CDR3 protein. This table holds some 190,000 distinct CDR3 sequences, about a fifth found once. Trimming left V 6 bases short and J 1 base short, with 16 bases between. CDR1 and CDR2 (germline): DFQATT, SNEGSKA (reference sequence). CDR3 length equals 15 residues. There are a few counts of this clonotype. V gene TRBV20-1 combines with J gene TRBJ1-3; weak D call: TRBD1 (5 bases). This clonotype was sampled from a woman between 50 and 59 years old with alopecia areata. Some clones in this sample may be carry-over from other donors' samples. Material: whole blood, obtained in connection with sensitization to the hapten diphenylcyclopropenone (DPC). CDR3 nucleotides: TGCAGTGCCGAATACAGGATTTCTTCTGGAAACACCATATATTTT. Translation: CSAEYRISSGNTIYF.